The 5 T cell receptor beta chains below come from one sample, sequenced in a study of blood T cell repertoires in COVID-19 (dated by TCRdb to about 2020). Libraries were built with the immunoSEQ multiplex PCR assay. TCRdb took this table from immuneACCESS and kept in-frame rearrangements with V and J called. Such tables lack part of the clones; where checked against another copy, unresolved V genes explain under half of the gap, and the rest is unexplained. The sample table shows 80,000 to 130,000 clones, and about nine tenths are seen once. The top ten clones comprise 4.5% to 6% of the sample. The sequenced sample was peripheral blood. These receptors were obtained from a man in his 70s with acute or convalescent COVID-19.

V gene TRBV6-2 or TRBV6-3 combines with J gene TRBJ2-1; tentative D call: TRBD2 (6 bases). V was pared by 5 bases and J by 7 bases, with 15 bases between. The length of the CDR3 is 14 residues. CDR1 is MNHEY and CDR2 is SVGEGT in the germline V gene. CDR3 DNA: TGTGCCAGCAGTCACAATTTCGCGGGAAATGAGCAGTTCTTC. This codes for CASSHNFAGNEQFF.

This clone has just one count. As DNA, the CDR3 is TGTGCCAGCACCCATGGCAATGAAAAACTGTTTTTT. Its protein is CASTHGNEKLFF. V gene TRBV28 combines with J gene TRBJ1-4; no definite D call. Per germline, CDR1 MDHEN and CDR2 SYDVKM. The germline V and J ends were trimmed by 7 bases and 5 bases, with 8 bases remaining between them. The CDR3 has 12 amino acids.

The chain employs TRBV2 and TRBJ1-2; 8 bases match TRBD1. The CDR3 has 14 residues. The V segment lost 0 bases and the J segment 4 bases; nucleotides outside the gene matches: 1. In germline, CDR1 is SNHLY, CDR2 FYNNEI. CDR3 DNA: TGTGCCAGCAGTGAAGCAGGGACAGGCTATGGCTACACCTTC. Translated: CASSEAGTGYGYTF. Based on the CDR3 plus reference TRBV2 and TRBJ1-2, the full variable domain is EPEVTQTPSHQVTQMGQEVILRCVPISNHLYFYWYRQILGQKVEFLVSFYNNEISEKSEIFDDQFSVERPDGSNFTLKIRSTKLEDSAMYFCASSEAGTGYGYTFGSGTRLTVV.

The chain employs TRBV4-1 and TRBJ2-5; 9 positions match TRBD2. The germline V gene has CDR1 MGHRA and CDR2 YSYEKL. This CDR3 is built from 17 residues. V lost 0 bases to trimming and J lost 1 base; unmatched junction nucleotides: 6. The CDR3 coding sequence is TGCGCCAGCAGCCAAGATTGGGTAGCGGGGGCCCAAGAGACCCAGTACTTC. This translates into CASSQDWVAGAQETQYF.

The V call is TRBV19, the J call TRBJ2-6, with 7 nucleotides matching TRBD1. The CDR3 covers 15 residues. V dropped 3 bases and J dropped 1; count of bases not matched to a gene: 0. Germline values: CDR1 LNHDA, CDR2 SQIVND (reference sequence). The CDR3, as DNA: TGTGCCAGTAGTATGGACAGGTCTGGGGCCAACGTCCTGACTTTC. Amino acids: CASSMDRSGANVLTF.